The entry below gives a single T cell receptor (beta chain) sequence along with its context. The antigen is unknown. The libraries of TRB cDNA were prepared using 5' RACE with UMI labels. Following a re-call of the 5' RACE reads, TCRdb has one entry per CDR3 protein and lacks DNA. The sample totals 75,000 to 95,000 distinct CDR3 sequences; its top ten clones hold 1.1%. The CDR3 length is 18 residues. Germline loops: CDR1 SGHRS, CDR2 YFSETQ. The data belong to a study of CXCR3-negative and CXCR3-positive naive CD8 T cells. Study findings and constraints: TCR strength was inferred from TRB CDR3 properties, while surface CD5 was comparable between naive subsets.

Sequencing was done on a sample of naive CXCR3- CD8+ T cells from blood. This sample's subset: CD45RO-CCR7+CD27+CD95- naive CD8+ T cells lacking CXCR3 (TNR3-). V usage is TRBV5-1 and J usage is TRBJ2-7; without DNA, the TCRdb call of TRBD2 cannot be checked. The receptor comes from a human donor in good health. Some clones in this sample may be carry-over from other donors' samples. CDR3 in amino acids: CASSLPGERDSGSYEQYF.